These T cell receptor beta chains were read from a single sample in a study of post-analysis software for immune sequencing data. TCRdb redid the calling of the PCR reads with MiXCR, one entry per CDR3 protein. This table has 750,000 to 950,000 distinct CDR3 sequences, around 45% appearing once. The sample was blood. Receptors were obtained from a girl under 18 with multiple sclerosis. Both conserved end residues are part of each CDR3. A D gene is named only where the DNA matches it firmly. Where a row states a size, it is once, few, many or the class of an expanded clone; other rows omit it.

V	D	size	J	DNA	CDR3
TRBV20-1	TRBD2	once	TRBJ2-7	TGCAGTGCTAGAGGGCTAGCGGGAGGGAACGAGCAGTACTTC	CSARGLAGGNEQYF
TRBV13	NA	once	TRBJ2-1	TGTGCCAGCAGCGACCGGACAGCCAGCTCCTACAATGAGCAGTTCTTC	CASSDRTASSYNEQFF
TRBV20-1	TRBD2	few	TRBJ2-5	TGCAGTGCTAGTCTAGCGGGAGCCCTGACGCGGACCCAGTACTTC	CSASLAGALTRTQYF
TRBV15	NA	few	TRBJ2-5	TGTGCCACCAGCATTTGGCAGGAACAAGAGACCCAGTACTTC	CATSIWQEQETQYF
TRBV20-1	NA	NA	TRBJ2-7	TGCAGTGCAGGGGTTCTCTCCTACGAGCAGTACTTC	CSAGVLSYEQYF
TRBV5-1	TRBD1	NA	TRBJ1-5	TGCGCCAGAAGGAGACAGGGCGGCAATCAGCCCCAGCATTTT	CARRRQGGNQPQHF
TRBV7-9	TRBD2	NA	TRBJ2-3	TGTGCCAGCAGCCCCCGTAGGGTAGCGGGACGTACAGATACGCAGTATTTT	CASSPRRVAGRTDTQYF
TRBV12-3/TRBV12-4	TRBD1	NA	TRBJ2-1	TGTGCCAGCAGGGAAAGACAGGGGGCTAGCGGGGAGCAGTTCTTC	CASRERQGASGEQFF
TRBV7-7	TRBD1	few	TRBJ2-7	TGTGCTAGCAGCAAGGGACAGGGGGGCTACGAGCAGTACTTC	CASSKGQGGYEQYF
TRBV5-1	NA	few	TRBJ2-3	TGCGCCAGCACGCTCGGGGGTACGCAGTATTTT	CASTLGGTQYF
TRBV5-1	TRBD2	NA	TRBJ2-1	TGCGCCAGCAGCTTGGCCCCACTAGCGGCCGCTTACAATGAGCAGTTCTTC	CASSLAPLAAAYNEQFF
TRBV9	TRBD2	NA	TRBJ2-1	TGTGCCAGCAGCGGGGGAGAGGGAGGGCCTCTGTATGAGCAGTTCTTC	CASSGGEGGPLYEQFF
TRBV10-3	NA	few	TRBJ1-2	TGTGCCATCAACCCGGGACCGAGACCCTATGGCTACACCTTC	CAINPGPRPYGYTF
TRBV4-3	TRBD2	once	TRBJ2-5	TGCGCCAGCAGCCCCCGGACTAGCGGGATGGGGGAGACCCAGTACTTC	CASSPRTSGMGETQYF
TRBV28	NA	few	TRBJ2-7	TGTGCCAGCAGCCATCGGGGGTTTGGGTACGAGCAGTACTTC	CASSHRGFGYEQYF
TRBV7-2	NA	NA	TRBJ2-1	TGTGCCAGCAGCGATCGGGGGCAGGGTTACAATGAGCAGTTCTTC	CASSDRGQGYNEQFF
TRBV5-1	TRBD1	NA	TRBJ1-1	TGCGCCAGCAGCTTTTCCCTCAGGGGGGACACTGAAGCTTTCTTT	CASSFSLRGDTEAFF
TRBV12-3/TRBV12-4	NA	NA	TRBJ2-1	TGTGCCAGCAGCCCATCAGCGGTTAGCTCCTACAATGAGCAGTTCTTC	CASSPSAVSSYNEQFF
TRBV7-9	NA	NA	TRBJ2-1	TGTGCCAGCAGCTTAGGATGGCGGGGCAATGAGCAGTTCTTC	CASSLGWRGNEQFF
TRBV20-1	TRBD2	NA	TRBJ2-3	TGCAGTGCTAGATCCGGGACTAGCGGGAGGGCCTTAGCTACGCAGTATTTT	CSARSGTSGRALATQYF
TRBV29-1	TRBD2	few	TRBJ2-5	TGCAGCGTTGGAGAGGGACTAGCGGGAGCACTGGGGGAGACCCAGTACTTC	CSVGEGLAGALGETQYF
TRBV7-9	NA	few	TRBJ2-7	TGTGCCAGCAGCTCCGAAGAGGGGAGGTCCTACGAGCAGTACTTC	CASSSEEGRSYEQYF
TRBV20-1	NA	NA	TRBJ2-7	TGCAGTGCTAGAACCCCCAGGGACGCGGTCTACGAGCAGTACTTC	CSARTPRDAVYEQYF
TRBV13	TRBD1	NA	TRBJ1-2	TGTGCCAGCAGCCCTACAGGGGGCGTAGGCTACACCTTC	CASSPTGGVGYTF
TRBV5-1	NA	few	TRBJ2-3	TGCGCCAGCAGCCCCGGCGGAGGGCCTATCACAGATACGCAGTATTTT	CASSPGGGPITDTQYF
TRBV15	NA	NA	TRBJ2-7	TGTGCCACCAGCGGGGGGATGACAGGAGACTACGAGCAGTACTTC	CATSGGMTGDYEQYF
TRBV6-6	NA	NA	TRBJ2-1	TGTGCCAGTGAACGGACAGCGCTCAATGAGCAGTTCTTC	CASERTALNEQFF
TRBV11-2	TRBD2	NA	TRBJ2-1	TGTGCCAGCAGCTTAGACGGCGGGAGTATGGATGAGCAGTTCTTC	CASSLDGGSMDEQFF